The 4 T cell receptor beta chains below all came from one sample that was sequenced in a study of long-term antiretroviral therapy in people with HIV. Researchers report immunoSEQ v3.0 was run at survey level. Profiling relied on immunoSEQ multiplex PCR, and the TCRdb table lists in-frame clones only, not all of them. Of tens of thousands of clones in the sample, 85% to 95% are singletons; the top ten hold about 2.6%. The sample in question was unsorted PBMCs, obtained around 7.4 years after starting antiretroviral therapy. All receptors derive from a man aged 45 to 65 with HIV.

The chain joins TRBV6-5 to TRBJ1-1; 9 positions match TRBD1. The CDR3 extends over 12 amino acids. Germline V gene data show CDR1 as MNHEY and CDR2 as SVGAGI. J lost 4 bases, V lost 6 bases, and 0 bases had no gene match. The CDR3 region has the DNA TGTGCCAGCAGGACAGGGGGCACTGAAGCTTTCTTT. This sequence encodes CASRTGGTEAFF.

This chain links TRBV4-3 with TRBJ2-7; D may be TRBD2 (6 bases). There are 15 residues in the CDR3. Trimming pared 4 bases from V and 1 base from J, leaving 14 bases between. Germline V CDR1 and CDR2: LGHNA, YSLEER. The CDR3 is CASSRLPGGSYEQYF. Here the CDR3 DNA reads TGCGCCAGCAGCCGACTCCCCGGGGGTTCCTACGAGCAGTACTTC.

The chain uses TRBV7-6 and TRBJ1-1; D perhaps matches TRBD1 (5 bases). The germline V gene encodes CDR1 SGHVS and CDR2 FNYEAQ. V gave up 2 bases and J gave up 4 bases, with 14 bases separating them. This CDR3 has 15 amino acids. CDR3 DNA sequence: TGTGCCAGCAGCTTACGCAGGGAGAGCGGCACTGAAGCTTTCTTT. The encoded protein is CASSLRRESGTEAFF.

The sample holds one count of this clone. The chain carries TRBV7-8 and TRBJ1-5; tentatively, D is TRBD1 (5 bases). Germline-derived CDR1 and CDR2 are SGHVS and FQNEAQ. This CDR3 is 13 amino acids long. V was shortened by 5 bases and J by 5 bases, with 10 bases between the two germline ends. The CDR3 is CASSKGSHQPQHF. The CDR3, as DNA: TGTGCCAGCAGCAAGGGGAGCCATCAGCCCCAGCATTTT.